The clone carrying this T cell receptor beta chain was picked up a small number of times. These data are taken from a study of graft-versus-host responses after intestinal transplantation. Study-wide background: Recipients obtained multivisceral, liver-intestinal, or isolated intestinal transplants. The study's findings and limits: When patients had graft-donor T cell macrochimerism, their allografts held high graft-versus-host to host-versus-graft clonal ratios. Recipient marrow contained GvH clones, some of which appeared first in ileum or blood.

After mixed lymphocyte reaction, dividing CD4+ and CD8+ responder T cells were sorted. The data were produced by immunoSEQ multiplex PCR, yet TCRdb's version contains in-frame clones alone and is incomplete. The sample includes roughly 7,000 clones, 26% of them seen just once. V was pared by 8 bases and J by 4 bases, with 20 bases between. This CDR3 is 15 amino acids long. Germline loops: CDR1 MNHNY, CDR2 SVGAGI (reference sequence). The input for sequencing was alloreactive CD4+ T cells from a mixed lymphocyte reaction culture, taken before intestinal transplant. Subset noted: CFSE-low proliferating T cells sorted from roughly 6-day pre-transplant mixed lymphocyte reaction (GvH or HvG direction). The genes are TRBV6-6 and TRBJ1-2, with D possibly TRBD1 on 6 matching bases. The receptor's source is a human patient who received an intestinal transplant. The chain's CDR3 is CASSISGAAIYGYTF. The CDR3 DNA is TGTGCCAGCTCAATCTCAGGGGCCGCGATCTATGGCTACACCTTC.